This T cell receptor beta chain was captured by sequencing in a study of shared clonotypes between healthy human individuals. This table comes from immunoSEQ multiplex PCR, and its TCRdb copy is limited to in-frame clones, with some not included. The sample contains 2 million to 2.5 million clones, 85% to 95% of which appear only once. Whole-study findings and limits: When compared with the clonotypes that were shared by all four sorted-subset donors, the non-shared clonotypes turned out to have lower generation probabilities. Enrolling few donors narrowed the genetic and exposure-history diversity that was represented.

The naive CD8 fraction comprised CD45RO-negative cells positively selected for CCR7 and excluded terminally differentiated effector memory CD45RA+ cells. As concerns this clone: The antigen remains undetermined.

CDR3 length equals 12 residues. The germline V and J ends were trimmed by 1 base and 9 bases, with 9 bases remaining between them. Germline loops: CDR1 SGHAT, CDR2 FQNNGV. The chain joins TRBV11-2 to TRBJ1-1, with D tentatively TRBD1 (6 bases). The source is a young man in good health. The sequenced sample was naive CD8+ T cells sorted from blood. The CDR3 is CASSLGGTKAFF. CDR3 in DNA: TGTGCCAGCAGCTTAGGAGGGACAAAAGCTTTCTTT.